This entry is about one T cell receptor beta chain. Assay: immunoSEQ multiplex PCR; the TCRdb copy retains only in-frame clones and omits some. The sample holds around 200,000 clones; 87% are singletons and the top ten take over 1.5%. This record comes from a study of blood T cell repertoires in COVID-19. Trimming left V 1 base short and J 8 bases short, with 12 bases between. This CDR3 is built from 14 residues. Germline V CDR1 and CDR2: LGHDT, YNNKEL (reference sequence). Sample: peripheral blood. The receptor's source is a man aged 40-49 years with active or convalescent COVID-19. The chain links TRBV3-1 (or the pseudogene TRBV3-2) to TRBJ1-5; TRBD1 is a possible D gene (5 bases). In nucleotides, the CDR3 is TGTGCCAGCAGCCAAGGGGGGGGGACGGAGCCCCAGCATTTT. This translates into CASSQGGGTEPQHF.